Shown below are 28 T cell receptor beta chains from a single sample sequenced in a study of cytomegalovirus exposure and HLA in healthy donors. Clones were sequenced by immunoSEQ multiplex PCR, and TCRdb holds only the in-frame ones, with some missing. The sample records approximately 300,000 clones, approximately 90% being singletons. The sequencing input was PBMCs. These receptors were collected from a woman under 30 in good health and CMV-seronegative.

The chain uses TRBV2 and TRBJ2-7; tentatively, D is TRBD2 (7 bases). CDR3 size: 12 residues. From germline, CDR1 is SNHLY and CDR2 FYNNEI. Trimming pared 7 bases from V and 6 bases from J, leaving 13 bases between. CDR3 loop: CASISGGGEQYF. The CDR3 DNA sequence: TGTGCCAGCATTTCGGGGGGCGGCGAGCAGTACTTC.

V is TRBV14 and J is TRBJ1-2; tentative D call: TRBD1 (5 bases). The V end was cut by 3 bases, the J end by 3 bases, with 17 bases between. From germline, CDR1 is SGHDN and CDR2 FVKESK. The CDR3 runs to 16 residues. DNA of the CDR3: TGTGCCAGCAGCCAGGTGACGGGTAGGGGCCACTATGGCTACACCTTC. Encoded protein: CASSQVTGRGHYGYTF.

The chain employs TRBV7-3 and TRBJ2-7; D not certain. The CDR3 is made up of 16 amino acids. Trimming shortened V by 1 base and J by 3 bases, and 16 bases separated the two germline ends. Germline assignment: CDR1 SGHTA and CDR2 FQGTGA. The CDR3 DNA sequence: TGTGCCAGCAGCTTAATACTATTCGCGAGCTACTACGAGCAGTACTTC. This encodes CASSLILFASYYEQYF.

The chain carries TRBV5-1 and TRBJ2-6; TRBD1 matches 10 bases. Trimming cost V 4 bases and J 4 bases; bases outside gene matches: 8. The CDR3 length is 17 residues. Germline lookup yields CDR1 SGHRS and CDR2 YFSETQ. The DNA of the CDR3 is TGCGCCAGCAGCCTTAGACAGGGGGCGGAAGGGGCCAACGTCCTGACTTTC. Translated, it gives CASSLRQGAEGANVLTF. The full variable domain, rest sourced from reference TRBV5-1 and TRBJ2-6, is KAGVTQTPRYLIKTRGQQVTLSCSPISGHRSVSWYQQTPGQGLQFLFEYFSETQRNKGNFPGRFSGRQFSNSRSEMNVSTLELGDSALYLCASSLRQGAEGANVLTFGAGSRLTVL.

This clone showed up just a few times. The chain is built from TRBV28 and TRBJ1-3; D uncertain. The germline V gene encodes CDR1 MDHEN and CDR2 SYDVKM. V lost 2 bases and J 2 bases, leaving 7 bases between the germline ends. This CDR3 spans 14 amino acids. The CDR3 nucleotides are TGTGCCAGCAGTTTAGAGGGAACTGGAAACACCATATATTTT. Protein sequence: CASSLEGTGNTIYF.

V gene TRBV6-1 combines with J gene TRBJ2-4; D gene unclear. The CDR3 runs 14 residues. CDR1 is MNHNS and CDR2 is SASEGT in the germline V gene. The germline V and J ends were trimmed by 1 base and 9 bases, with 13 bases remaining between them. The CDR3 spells CASSEGYTPGIQYF. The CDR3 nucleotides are TGTGCCAGCAGTGAAGGGTACACCCCAGGCATTCAGTACTTC.

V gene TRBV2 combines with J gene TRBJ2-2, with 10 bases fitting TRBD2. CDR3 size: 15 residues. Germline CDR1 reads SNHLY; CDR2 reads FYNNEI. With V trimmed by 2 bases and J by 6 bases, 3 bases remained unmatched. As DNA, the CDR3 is TGTGCCAGCAGTGAACTAGCGGGAGTCGCCGGGGAGCTGTTTTTT. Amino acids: CASSELAGVAGELFF.

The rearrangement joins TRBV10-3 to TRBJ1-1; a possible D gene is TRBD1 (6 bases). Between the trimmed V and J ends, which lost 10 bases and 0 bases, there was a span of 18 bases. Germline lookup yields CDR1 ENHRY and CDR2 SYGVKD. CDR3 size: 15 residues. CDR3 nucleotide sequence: TGTGCCACCCGGACAGTACAAACGATGAACACTGAAGCTTTCTTT. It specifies CATRTVQTMNTEAFF.

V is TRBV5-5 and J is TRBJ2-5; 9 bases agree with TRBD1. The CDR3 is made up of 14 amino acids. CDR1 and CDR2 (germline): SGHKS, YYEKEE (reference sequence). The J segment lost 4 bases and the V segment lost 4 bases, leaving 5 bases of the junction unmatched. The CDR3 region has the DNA TGTGCCAGCAGCCTGGGACAGGGCGGAGAGACCCAGTACTTC. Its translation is CASSLGQGGETQYF. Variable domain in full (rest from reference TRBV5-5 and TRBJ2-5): DAGVTQSPTHLIKTRGQQVTLRCSPISGHKSVSWYQQVLGQGPQFIFQYYEKEERGRGNFPDRFSARQFPNYSSELNVNALLLGDSALYLCASSLGQGGETQYFGPGTRLLVL.

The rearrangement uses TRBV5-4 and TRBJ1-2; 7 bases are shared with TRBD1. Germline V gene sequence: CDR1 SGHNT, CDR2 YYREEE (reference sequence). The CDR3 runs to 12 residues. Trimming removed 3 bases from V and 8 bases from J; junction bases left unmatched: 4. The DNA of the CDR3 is TGTGCCAGCAGCTGGGGACAGCAGGGCTACACCTTC. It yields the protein CASSWGQQGYTF.

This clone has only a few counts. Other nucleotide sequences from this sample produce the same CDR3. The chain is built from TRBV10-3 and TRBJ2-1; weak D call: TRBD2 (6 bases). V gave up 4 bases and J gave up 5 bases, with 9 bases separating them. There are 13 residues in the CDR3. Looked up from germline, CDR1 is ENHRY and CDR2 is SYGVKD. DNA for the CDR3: TGTGCCATCAGTGGGGGACTTGACAATGAGCAGTTCTTC. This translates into CAISGGLDNEQFF.

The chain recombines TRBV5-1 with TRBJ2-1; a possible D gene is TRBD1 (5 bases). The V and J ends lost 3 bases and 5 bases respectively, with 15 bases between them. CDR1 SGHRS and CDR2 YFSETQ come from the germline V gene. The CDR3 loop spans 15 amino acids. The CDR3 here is CASSWLPEGDNEQFF. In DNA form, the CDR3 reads TGCGCCAGCAGCTGGTTACCGGAAGGGGACAATGAGCAGTTCTTC.

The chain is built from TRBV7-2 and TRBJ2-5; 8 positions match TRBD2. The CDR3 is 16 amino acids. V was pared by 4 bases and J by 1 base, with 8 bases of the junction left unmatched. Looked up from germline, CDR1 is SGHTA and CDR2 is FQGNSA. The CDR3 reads CASSSGLAGPQETQYF. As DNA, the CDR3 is TGTGCCAGCAGCTCCGGGCTAGCGGGCCCCCAAGAGACCCAGTACTTC.

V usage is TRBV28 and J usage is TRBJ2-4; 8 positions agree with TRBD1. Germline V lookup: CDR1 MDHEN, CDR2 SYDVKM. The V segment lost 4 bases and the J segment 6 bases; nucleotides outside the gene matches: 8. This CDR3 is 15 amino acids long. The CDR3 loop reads CASSSTGQGGNIQYF. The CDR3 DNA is TGTGCCAGCAGTTCCACCGGACAGGGTGGAAACATTCAGTACTTC.

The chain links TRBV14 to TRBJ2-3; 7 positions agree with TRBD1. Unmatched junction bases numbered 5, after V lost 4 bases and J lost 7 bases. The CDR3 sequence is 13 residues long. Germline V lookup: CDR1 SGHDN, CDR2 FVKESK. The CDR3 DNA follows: TGTGCCAGCAGCCCAACAGGGGTGAATACGCAGTATTTT. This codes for CASSPTGVNTQYF.

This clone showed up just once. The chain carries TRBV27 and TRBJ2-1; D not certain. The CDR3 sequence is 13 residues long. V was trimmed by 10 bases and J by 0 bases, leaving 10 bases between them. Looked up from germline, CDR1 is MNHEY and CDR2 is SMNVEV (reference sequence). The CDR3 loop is CATLASSYNEQFF. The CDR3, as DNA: TGTGCCACACTCGCTAGCTCCTACAATGAGCAGTTCTTC.

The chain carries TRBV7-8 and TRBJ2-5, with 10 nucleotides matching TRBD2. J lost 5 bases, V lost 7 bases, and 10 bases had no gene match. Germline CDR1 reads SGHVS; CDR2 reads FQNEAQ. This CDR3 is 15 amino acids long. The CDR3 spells CASTPGTAGGETQYF. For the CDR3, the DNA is TGTGCCAGCACTCCGGGTACAGCGGGAGGGGAGACCCAGTACTTC.

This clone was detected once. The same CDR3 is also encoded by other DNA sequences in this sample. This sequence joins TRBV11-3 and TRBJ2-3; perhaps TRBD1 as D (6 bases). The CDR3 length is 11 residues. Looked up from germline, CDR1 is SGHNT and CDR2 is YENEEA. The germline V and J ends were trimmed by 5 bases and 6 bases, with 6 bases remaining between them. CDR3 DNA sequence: TGTGCCAGCAGCCAGGGGGATACGCAGTATTTT. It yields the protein CASSQGDTQYF.

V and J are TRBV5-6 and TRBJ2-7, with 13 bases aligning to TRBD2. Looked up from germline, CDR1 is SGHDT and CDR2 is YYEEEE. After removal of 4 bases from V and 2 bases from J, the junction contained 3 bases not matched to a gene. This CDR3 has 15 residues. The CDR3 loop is CASSLGLAGTYEQYF. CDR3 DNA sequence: TGTGCCAGCAGCCTGGGACTAGCGGGAACCTACGAGCAGTACTTC.

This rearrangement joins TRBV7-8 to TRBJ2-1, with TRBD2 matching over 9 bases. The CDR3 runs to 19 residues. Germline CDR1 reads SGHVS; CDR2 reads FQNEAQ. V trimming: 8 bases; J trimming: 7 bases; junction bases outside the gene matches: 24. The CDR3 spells CASRRILYSGTSPRNEQFF. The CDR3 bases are TGTGCCAGCCGGCGAATCCTCTACTCCGGGACTAGCCCGAGAAATGAGCAGTTCTTC.

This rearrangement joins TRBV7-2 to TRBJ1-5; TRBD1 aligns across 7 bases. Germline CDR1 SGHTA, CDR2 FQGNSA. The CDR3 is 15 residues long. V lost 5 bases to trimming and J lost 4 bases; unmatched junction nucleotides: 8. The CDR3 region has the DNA TGTGCCAGCAGCCGAGTTCAGACAGGGAATCAGCCCCAGCATTTT. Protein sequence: CASSRVQTGNQPQHF.

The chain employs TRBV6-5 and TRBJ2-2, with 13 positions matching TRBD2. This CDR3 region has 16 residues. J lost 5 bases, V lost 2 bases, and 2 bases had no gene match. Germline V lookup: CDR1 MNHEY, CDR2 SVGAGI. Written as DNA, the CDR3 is TGTGCCAGCAGTTACCAACTAGCGGGAGGGACCGGGGAGCTGTTTTTT. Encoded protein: CASSYQLAGGTGELFF.

The DNA of the CDR3 is TGTGCCAGCAGCCAAGAGGCTAGCGGGAGTTCGTCTGGGGCCAACGTCCTGACTTTC. This encodes CASSQEASGSSSGANVLTF. The genes are TRBV4-2 and TRBJ2-6; TRBD2 aligns across 10 bases. This CDR3 comprises 19 residues. Germline V gene lookup returns CDR1 LGHNA and CDR2 YNFKEQ. V dropped 0 bases and J dropped 1; count of bases not matched to a gene: 6.

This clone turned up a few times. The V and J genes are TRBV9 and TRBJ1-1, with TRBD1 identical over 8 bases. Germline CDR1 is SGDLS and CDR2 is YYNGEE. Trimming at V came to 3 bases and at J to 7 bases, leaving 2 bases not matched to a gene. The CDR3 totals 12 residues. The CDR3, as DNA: TGTGCCAGCAGCGCCACAGGGGGTGAAGCTTTCTTT. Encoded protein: CASSATGGEAFF.

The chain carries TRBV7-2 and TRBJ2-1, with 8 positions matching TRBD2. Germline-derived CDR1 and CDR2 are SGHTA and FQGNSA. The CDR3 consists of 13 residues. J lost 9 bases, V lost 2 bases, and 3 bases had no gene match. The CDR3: CASSLRREAEQFF. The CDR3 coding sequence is TGTGCCAGCAGCTTAAGGCGGGAGGCTGAGCAGTTCTTC.

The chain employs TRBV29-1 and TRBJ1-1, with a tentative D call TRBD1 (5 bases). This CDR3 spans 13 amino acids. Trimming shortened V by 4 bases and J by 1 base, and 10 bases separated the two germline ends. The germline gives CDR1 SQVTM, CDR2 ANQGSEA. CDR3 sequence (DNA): TGCAGCGTTGTCAGGCAGGGGAACACTGAAGCTTTCTTT. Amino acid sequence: CSVVRQGNTEAFF.

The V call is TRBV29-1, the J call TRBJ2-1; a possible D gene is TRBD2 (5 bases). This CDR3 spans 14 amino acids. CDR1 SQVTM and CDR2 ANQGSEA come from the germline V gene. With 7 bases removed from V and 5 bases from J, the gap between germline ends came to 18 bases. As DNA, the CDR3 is TGCAGCGCCCTCGCAGCGGAAGAAAACAATGAGCAGTTCTTC. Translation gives CSALAAEENNEQFF.

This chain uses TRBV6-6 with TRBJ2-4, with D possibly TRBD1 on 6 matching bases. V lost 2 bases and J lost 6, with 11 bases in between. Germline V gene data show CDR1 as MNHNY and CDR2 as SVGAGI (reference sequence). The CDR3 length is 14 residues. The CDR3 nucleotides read TGTGCCAGCAGTTACCCGGGACAAACAAACATTCAGTACTTC. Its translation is CASSYPGQTNIQYF.